This note documents a single T cell receptor (beta chain) sequence. The CDR3 is 15 amino acids. With 2 bases removed from V and 7 bases from J, the gap between germline ends came to 15 bases. Germline V lookup: CDR1 MNHEY, CDR2 SVGEGT. This sample was taken from a study of blood T cell repertoires in COVID-19. Study background: The origin of the acute and convalescent COVID-19 samples was the United States, Italy and Spain. PBMCs, B-cell-depleted T cells, or T cells were the source of the cDNA or gDNA that made up the material.

The protocol was immunoSEQ multiplex PCR, while the TCRdb copy is restricted to in-frame clones and leaves out a portion. The data contain 170,000 or so clones, around four fifths of them singletons. The sequence derives from a woman in her 70s with COVID-19, enrolled during active disease. The sequenced sample was peripheral blood. The rearrangement links TRBV6-2 or TRBV6-3 to TRBJ2-1; perhaps TRBD2 as D (5 bases). The DNA for the CDR3 is TGTGCCAGCAGTTACCTCCCGGGAAAGGCAAATGAGCAGTTCTTC. Amino acids: CASSYLPGKANEQFF.